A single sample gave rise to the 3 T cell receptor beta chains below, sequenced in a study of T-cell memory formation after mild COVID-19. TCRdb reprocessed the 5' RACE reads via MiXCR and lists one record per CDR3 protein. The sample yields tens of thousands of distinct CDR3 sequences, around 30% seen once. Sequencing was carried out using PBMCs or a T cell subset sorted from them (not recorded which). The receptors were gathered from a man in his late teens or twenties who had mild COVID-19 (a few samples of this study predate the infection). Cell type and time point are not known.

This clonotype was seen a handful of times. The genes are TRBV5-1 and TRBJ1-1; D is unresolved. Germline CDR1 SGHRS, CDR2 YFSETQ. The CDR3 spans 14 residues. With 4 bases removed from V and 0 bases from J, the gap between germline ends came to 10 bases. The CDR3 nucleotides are TGCGCCAGCAGCCCAGTAACTATGAACACTGAAGCTTTCTTT. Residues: CASSPVTMNTEAFF.

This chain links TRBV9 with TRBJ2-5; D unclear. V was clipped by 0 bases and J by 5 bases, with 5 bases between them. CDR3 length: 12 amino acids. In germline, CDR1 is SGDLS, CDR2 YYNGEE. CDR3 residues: CASSVGDETQYF. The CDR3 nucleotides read TGTGCCAGCAGCGTAGGGGATGAGACCCAGTACTTC.

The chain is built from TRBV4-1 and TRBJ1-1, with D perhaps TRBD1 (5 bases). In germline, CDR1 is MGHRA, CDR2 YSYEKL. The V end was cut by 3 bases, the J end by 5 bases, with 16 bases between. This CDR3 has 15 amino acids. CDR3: CASSQSWGLGTEAFF. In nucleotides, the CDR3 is TGCGCCAGCAGCCAGTCTTGGGGCCTCGGGACTGAAGCTTTCTTT.